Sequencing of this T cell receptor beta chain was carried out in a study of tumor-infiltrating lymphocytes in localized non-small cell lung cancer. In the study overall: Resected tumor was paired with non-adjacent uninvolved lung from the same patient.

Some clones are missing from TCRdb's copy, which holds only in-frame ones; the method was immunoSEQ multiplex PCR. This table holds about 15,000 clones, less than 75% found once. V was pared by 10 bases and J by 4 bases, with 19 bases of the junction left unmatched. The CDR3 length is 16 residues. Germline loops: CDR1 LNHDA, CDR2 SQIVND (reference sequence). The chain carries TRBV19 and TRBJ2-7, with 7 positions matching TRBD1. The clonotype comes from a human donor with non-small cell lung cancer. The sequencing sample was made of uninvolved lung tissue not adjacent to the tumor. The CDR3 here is CATSTTGGQQLYEQYF. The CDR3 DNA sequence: TGTGCCACCAGTACCACTGGGGGACAGCAACTATACGAGCAGTACTTC. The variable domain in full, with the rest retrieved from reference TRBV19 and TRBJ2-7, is DGGITQSPKYLFRKEGQNVTLSCEQNLNHDAMYWYRQDPGQGLRLIYYSQIVNDFQKGDIAEGYSVSREKKESFPLTVTSAQKNPTAFYLCATSTTGGQQLYEQYFGPGTRLTVT.